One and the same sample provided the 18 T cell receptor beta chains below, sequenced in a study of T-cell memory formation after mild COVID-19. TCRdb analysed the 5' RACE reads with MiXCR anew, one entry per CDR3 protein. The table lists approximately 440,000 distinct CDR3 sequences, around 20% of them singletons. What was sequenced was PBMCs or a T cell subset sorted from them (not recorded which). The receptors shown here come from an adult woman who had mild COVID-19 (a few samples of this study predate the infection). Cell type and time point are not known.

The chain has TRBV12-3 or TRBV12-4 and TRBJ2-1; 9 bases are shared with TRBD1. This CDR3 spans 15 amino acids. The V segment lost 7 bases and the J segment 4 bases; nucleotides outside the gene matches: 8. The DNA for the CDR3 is TGTGCCAGCACGACAGGGGGAGGGGGATACAATGAGCAGTTCTTC. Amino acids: CASTTGGGGYNEQFF.

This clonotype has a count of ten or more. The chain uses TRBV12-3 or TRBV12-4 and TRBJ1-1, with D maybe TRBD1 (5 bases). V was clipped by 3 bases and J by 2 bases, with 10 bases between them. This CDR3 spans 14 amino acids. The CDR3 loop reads CASSLGGFNTEAFF. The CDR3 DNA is TGTGCCAGCAGTTTGGGGGGGTTCAACACTGAAGCTTTCTTT.

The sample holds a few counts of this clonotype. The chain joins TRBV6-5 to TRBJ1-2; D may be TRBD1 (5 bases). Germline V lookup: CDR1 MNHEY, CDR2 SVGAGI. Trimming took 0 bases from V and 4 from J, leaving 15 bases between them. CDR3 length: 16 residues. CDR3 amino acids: CASSYSTLRGLYGYTF. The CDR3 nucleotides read TGTGCCAGCAGTTACTCGACTTTAAGGGGTCTCTATGGCTACACCTTC.

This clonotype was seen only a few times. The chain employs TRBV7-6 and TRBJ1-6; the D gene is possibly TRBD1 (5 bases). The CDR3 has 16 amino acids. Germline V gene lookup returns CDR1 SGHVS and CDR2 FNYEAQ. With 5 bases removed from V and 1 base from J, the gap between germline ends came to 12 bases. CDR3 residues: CASSPTGGSYNSPLHF. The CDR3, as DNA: TGTGCCAGCAGCCCAACCGGGGGGTCCTATAATTCACCCCTCCACTTT.

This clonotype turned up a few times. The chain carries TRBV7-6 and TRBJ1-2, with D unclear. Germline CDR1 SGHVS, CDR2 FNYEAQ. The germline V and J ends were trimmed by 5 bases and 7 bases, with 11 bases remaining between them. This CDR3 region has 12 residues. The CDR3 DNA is TGTGCCAGCAGCCATACCAGCGGTGGCTACACCTTC. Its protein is CASSHTSGGYTF.

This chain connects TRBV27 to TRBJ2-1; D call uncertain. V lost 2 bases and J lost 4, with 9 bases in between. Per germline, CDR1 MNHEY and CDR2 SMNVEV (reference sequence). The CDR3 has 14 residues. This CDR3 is CASSLTQMYNEQFF. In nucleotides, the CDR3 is TGTGCCAGCAGTTTAACACAGATGTACAATGAGCAGTTCTTC.

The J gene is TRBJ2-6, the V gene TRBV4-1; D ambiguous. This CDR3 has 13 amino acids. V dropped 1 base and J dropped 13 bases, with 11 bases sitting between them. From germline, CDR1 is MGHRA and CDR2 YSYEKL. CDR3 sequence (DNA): TGCGCCAGCAGCCAAGTAAGCCCCGAAGTCCTGACTTTC. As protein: CASSQVSPEVLTF.

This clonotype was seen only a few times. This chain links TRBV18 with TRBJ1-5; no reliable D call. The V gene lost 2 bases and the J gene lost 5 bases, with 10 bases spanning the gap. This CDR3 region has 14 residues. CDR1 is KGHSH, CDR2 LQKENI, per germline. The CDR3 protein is CASSPGGMYQPQHF. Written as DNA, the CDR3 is TGTGCCAGCTCACCAGGTGGGATGTATCAGCCCCAGCATTTT.

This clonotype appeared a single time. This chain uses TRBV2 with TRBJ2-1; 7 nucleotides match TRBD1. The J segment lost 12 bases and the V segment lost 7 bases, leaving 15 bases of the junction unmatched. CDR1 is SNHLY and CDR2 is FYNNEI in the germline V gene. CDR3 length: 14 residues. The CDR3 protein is CASTPTGTLQGQFF. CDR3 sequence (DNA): TGTGCCAGCACCCCGACAGGGACCCTACAGGGGCAGTTCTTC.

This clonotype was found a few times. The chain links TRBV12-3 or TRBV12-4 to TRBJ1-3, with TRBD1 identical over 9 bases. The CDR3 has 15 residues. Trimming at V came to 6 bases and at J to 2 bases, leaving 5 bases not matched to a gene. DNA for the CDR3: TGTGCCAGCAGAGCCGGGACAGGGACTGGAAACACCATATATTTT. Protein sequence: CASRAGTGTGNTIYF.

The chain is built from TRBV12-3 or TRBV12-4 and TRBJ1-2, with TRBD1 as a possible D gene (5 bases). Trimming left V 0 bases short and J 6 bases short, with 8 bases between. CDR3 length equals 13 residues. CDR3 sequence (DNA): TGTGCCAGCAGTTTAGCAGGGGTCCATGGCTACACCTTC. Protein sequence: CASSLAGVHGYTF.

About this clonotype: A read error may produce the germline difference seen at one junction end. The CDR3 is CASSFGSSEQYF. The DNA for the CDR3 is TGTGCCAGCAGTTTTGGGTCCTCCGAGCAGTACTTC. The chain couples TRBV12-3 or TRBV12-4 to TRBJ2-7, with D uncertain. The CDR3 sequence is 12 residues long.

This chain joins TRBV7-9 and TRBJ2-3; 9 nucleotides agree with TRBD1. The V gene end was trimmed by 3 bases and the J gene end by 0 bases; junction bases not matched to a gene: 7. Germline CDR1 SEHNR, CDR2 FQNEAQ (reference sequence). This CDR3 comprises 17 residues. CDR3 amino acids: CASSLGGQGPSTDTQYF. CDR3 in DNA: TGTGCCAGCAGCTTGGGAGGACAGGGGCCTAGCACAGATACGCAGTATTTT. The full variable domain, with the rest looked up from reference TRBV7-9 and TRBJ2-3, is DTGVSQNPRHKITKRGQNVTFRCDPISEHNRLYWYRQTLGQGPEFLTYFQNEAQLEKSRLLSDRFSAERPKGSFSTLEIQRTEQGDSAMYLCASSLGGQGPSTDTQYFGPGTRLTVL.

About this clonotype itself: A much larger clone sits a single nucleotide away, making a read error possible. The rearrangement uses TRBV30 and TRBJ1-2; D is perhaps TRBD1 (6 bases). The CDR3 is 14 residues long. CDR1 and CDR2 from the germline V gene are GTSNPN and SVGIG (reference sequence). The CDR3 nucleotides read TGTGCCTGGACCCCAAGGACAGCCGGGTACGGCTGCACCTTC. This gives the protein CAWTPRTAGYGCTF.

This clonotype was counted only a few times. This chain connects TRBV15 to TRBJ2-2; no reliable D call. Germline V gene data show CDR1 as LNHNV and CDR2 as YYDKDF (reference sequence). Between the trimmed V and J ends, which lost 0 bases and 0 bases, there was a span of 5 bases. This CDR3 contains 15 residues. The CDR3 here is CATSREQANTGELFF. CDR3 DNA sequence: TGTGCCACCAGCAGAGAACAAGCGAACACCGGGGAGCTGTTTTTT.

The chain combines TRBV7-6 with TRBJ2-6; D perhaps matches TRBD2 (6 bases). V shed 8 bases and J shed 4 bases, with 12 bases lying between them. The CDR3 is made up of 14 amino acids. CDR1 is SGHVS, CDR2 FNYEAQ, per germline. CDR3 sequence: CASGGEAGANVLTF. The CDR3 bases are TGTGCCAGCGGAGGGGAGGCGGGGGCCAACGTCCTGACTTTC.

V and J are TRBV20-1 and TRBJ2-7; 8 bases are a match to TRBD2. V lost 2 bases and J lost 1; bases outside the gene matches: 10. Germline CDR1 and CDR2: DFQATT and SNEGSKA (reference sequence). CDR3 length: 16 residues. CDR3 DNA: TGCAGTGCTAGACCCCCGGGGGGGACACCTTCCTACGAGCAGTACTTC. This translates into CSARPPGGTPSYEQYF.

This CDR3 reads CSFSPAGGGYNEQFF. The CDR3, as DNA: TGCAGCTTTTCTCCCGCGGGAGGAGGGTACAATGAGCAGTTCTTC. The chain is built from TRBV20-1 and TRBJ2-1, with 8 bases that match TRBD2. Germline assignment: CDR1 DFQATT and CDR2 SNEGSKA (reference sequence). This CDR3 has 15 residues.